The 13 T cell receptor beta chains in this list originate from one sample, sequenced in a study of blood T cell repertoires in COVID-19. Repertoires were generated with immunoSEQ multiplex PCR, while TCRdb's copy carries only in-frame clones and drops some. The table records around 140,000 clones, just under 80% of them present only once. Material for sequencing was peripheral blood. Receptors were obtained from an older woman with acute or convalescent COVID-19.

This clone was seen more than once but under ten times. V usage is TRBV7-9 and J usage is TRBJ2-7, with a weak D call TRBD1 (7 bases). The CDR3 spans 13 residues. Germline values: CDR1 SEHNR, CDR2 FQNEAQ (reference sequence). V gave up 7 bases and J gave up 6 bases, with 16 bases separating them. The CDR3 sequence is CASTQGGHGEQYF. CDR3 nucleotide sequence: TGTGCCAGCACCCAGGGGGGACACGGCGAGCAGTACTTC.

This chain joins TRBV6-6 and TRBJ1-4, with D possibly being TRBD1 (6 bases). Trimming took off 5 bases at V and 7 bases at J, with 32 bases between the two ends. The germline V gene encodes CDR1 MNHNY and CDR2 SVGAGI (reference sequence). The CDR3 extends over 20 amino acids. The CDR3 DNA reads TGTGCCAGCAGTCTCCGGGACACTCGAGGGGCCCGTCGAGGGGTTGAAAAACTGTTTTTT. This encodes CASSLRDTRGARRGVEKLFF.

The V and J genes are TRBV28 and TRBJ2-7; tentative D call: TRBD2 (6 bases). The CDR3 length is 15 residues. Deletions cut 6 bases from V and 3 bases from J, with 18 bases between. Germline V CDR1 and CDR2: MDHEN, SYDVKM. DNA for the CDR3: TGTGCCAGCAGCCCACGACTAGGGAAGCTCTACGAGCAGTACTTC. It yields the protein CASSPRLGKLYEQYF.

The chain is built from TRBV5-4 and TRBJ1-2; D is ambiguous. Trimming took off 0 bases at V and 3 bases at J, with 12 bases between the two ends. Per the germline V gene, CDR1 is SGHNT and CDR2 is YYREEE (reference sequence). The CDR3 sequence is 15 residues long. The CDR3: CASSLGSTRDYGYTF. The DNA of the CDR3 is TGTGCCAGCAGCTTGGGTTCCACACGGGACTATGGCTACACCTTC. Based on the CDR3 plus reference TRBV5-4 and TRBJ1-2, the full variable domain is ETGVTQSPTHLIKTRGQQVTLRCSSQSGHNTVSWYQQALGQGPQFIFQYYREEENGRGNFPPRFSGLQFPNYSSELNVNALELDDSALYLCASSLGSTRDYGYTFGSGTRLTVV.

The chain combines TRBV28 with TRBJ1-2; TRBD1 matches at 7 bases. The CDR3 sequence is 14 residues long. V dropped 2 bases and J dropped 7; count of bases not matched to a gene: 7. CDR1 and CDR2 (germline): MDHEN, SYDVKM. The CDR3 sequence: CASSLSPAGGGYTF. CDR3 coding DNA: TGTGCCAGCAGTTTAAGCCCGGCAGGGGGTGGCTACACCTTC.

The V gene is TRBV27, the J gene TRBJ1-5, with D possibly TRBD1 on 6 matching bases. This CDR3 spans 15 amino acids. The V and J ends lost 6 bases and 2 bases respectively, with 14 bases between them. CDR1 MNHEY and CDR2 SMNVEV come from the germline V gene (reference sequence). The DNA for the CDR3 is TGTGCCAGCAGCCTCAGAGGGGGTGGCAATCAGCCCCAGCATTTT. It codes for CASSLRGGGNQPQHF.

The rearrangement joins TRBV5-4 to TRBJ2-1; 10 bases are a match to TRBD2. The CDR3 contains 15 residues. V shed 3 bases, J shed 5 bases, and the junction held 5 bases outside the gene matches. Germline V CDR1 and CDR2: SGHNT, YYREEE (reference sequence). The DNA for the CDR3 is TGTGCCAGCAGCTCGGGACTAGCGACTAACAATGAGCAGTTCTTC. Residues: CASSSGLATNNEQFF.

V and J are TRBV6-5 and TRBJ2-7; the D gene is possibly TRBD1 (6 bases). The CDR3 contains 14 residues. V shed 6 bases and J shed 3 bases, with 15 bases lying between them. Looked up from germline, CDR1 is MNHEY and CDR2 is SVGAGI. The CDR3 nucleotides read TGTGCCAGCAGGGTGACAGGTACCAACTACGAGCAGTACTTC. Its protein product is CASRVTGTNYEQYF.

The chain links TRBV28 to TRBJ2-7, with D perhaps matching TRBD1 (6 bases). Trimming pared 6 bases from V and 3 bases from J, leaving 18 bases between. The CDR3 loop spans 15 amino acids. Germline V CDR1 and CDR2: MDHEN, SYDVKM. CDR3 in DNA: TGTGCCAGCAGGACCGGGACAAGAGGCTACTACGAGCAGTACTTC. This encodes CASRTGTRGYYEQYF.

V and J are TRBV27 and TRBJ2-6; 7 bases align to TRBD2. J gave up 12 bases and V 3 bases, and 5 bases lay outside the gene matches. The CDR3 is 13 amino acids. Per germline, CDR1 MNHEY and CDR2 SMNVEV (reference sequence). The CDR3 loop reads CASSFGRGSVLTF. In nucleotides, the CDR3 is TGTGCCAGCAGTTTTGGGAGGGGTTCCGTCCTGACTTTC.

The chain links TRBV5-1 to TRBJ2-5, with D hard to call. Trimming took 3 bases from V and 0 from J, leaving 21 bases between them. The CDR3 has 18 amino acids. The germline V gene encodes CDR1 SGHRS and CDR2 YFSETQ. The CDR3 region is CASSSTLASLTYQETQYF. Here the CDR3 DNA reads TGCGCCAGCAGCTCCACCCTGGCTAGTTTAACCTACCAAGAGACCCAGTACTTC.

This clone showed up just once. This chain uses TRBV14 with TRBJ2-1; 12 bases are shared with TRBD2. CDR1 is SGHDN and CDR2 is FVKESK in the germline V gene. The CDR3 is 16 amino acids. Trimming removed 4 bases from V and 9 bases from J; junction bases left unmatched: 10. The CDR3 sequence: CASSLVTSGRWVEQFF. CDR3 in DNA: TGTGCCAGCAGCCTTGTAACTAGCGGGAGGTGGGTTGAGCAGTTCTTC.

The rearrangement uses TRBV10-3 and TRBJ1-1; D call uncertain. V dropped 2 bases and J dropped 3 bases, with 4 bases sitting between them. The CDR3 contains 12 residues. The V gene's germline CDR1 is ENHRY and CDR2 SYGVKD. CDR3 loop: CAISETDTEAFF. DNA of the CDR3: TGTGCCATCAGTGAGACAGACACTGAAGCTTTCTTT.